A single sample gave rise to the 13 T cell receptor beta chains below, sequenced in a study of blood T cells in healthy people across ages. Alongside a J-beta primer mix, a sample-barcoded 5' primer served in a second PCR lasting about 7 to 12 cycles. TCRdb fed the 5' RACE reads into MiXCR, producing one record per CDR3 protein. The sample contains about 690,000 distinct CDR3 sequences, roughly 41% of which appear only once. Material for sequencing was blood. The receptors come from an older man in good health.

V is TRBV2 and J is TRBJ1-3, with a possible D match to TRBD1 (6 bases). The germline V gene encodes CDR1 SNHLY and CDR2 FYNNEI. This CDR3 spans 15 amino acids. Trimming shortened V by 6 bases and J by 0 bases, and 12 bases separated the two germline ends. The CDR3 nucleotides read TGTGCCAGCAGCGGACAGCTTCTCTCTGGAAACACCATATATTTT. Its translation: CASSGQLLSGNTIYF.

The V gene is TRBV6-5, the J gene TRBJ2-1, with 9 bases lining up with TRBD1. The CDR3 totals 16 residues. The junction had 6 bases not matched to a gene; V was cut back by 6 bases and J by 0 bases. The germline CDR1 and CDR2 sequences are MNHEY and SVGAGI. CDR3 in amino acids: CASSLGQGISYNEQFF. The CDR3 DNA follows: TGTGCCAGCAGCCTAGGACAGGGGATCTCCTACAATGAGCAGTTCTTC.

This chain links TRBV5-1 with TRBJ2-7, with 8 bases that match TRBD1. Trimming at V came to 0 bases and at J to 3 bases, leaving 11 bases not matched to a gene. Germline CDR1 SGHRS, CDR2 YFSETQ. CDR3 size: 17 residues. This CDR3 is CASSLGPGTGLFYEQYF. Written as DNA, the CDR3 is TGCGCCAGCAGCTTGGGCCCAGGGACAGGCTTGTTCTACGAGCAGTACTTC. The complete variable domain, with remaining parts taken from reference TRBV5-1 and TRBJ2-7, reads KAGVTQTPRYLIKTRGQQVTLSCSPISGHRSVSWYQQTPGQGLQFLFEYFSETQRNKGNFPGRFSGRQFSNSRSEMNVSTLELGDSALYLCASSLGPGTGLFYEQYFGPGTRLTVT.

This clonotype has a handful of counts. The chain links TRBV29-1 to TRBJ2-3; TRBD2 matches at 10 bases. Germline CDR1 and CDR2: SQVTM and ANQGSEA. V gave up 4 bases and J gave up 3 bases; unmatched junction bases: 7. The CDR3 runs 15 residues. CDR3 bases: TGCAGCGTTGGGGGTGGACTAGCGGCTACAGATACGCAGTATTTT. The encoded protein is CSVGGGLAATDTQYF.

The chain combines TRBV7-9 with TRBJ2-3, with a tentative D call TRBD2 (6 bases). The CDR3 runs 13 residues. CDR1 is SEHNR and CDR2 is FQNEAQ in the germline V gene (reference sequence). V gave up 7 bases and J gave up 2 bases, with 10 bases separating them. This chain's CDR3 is CASTRDFTDTQYF. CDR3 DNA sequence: TGTGCCAGCACCAGGGACTTCACAGATACGCAGTATTTT.

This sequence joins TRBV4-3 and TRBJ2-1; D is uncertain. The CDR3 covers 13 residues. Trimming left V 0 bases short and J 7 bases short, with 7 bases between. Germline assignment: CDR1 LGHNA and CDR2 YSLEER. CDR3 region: CASSQDLGNEQFF. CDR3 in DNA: TGCGCCAGCAGCCAAGATCTAGGGAATGAGCAGTTCTTC.

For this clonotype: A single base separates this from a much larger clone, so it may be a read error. CDR3 protein: CSKGTGETQYF. The CDR3 DNA is TGCAGCAAGGGGACCGGCGAGACCCAGTACTTC. The J gene is TRBJ2-5, the V gene TRBV29-1; D possibly uses TRBD1 or TRBD2 (5 bases each). The CDR3 has 11 amino acids. V was clipped by 8 bases and J by 5 bases, with 12 bases between them. Per germline, CDR1 SQVTM and CDR2 ANQGSEA.

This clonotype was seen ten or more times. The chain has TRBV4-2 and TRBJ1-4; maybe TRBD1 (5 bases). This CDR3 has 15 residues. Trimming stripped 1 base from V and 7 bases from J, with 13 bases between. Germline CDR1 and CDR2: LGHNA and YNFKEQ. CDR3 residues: CASSQGGRETEKLFF. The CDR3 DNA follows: TGTGCCAGCAGCCAAGGGGGCAGGGAAACTGAAAAACTGTTTTTT.

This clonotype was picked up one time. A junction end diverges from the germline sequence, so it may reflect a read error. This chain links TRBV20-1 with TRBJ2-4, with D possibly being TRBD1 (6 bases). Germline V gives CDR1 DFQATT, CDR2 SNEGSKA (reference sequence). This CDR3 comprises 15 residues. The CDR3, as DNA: TGCAGTGCCGATAACAGGGCGGGTATCAAAAACAGTCAGTACTTC. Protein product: CSADNRAGIKNSQYF.

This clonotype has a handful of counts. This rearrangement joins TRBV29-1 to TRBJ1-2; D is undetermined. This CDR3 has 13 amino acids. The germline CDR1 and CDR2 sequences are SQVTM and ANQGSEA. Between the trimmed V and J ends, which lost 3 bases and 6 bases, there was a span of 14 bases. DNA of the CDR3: TGCAGCGTTGATGCGGAGGGAACGGATGGCTACACCTTC. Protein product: CSVDAEGTDGYTF.

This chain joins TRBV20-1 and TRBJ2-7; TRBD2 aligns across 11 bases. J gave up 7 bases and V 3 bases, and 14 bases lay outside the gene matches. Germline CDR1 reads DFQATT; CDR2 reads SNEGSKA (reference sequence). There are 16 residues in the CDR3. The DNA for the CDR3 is TGCAGTGCTAGGAGGGTAGCGGGAGGGCCCTACAATGAGCAGTACTTC. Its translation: CSARRVAGGPYNEQYF.

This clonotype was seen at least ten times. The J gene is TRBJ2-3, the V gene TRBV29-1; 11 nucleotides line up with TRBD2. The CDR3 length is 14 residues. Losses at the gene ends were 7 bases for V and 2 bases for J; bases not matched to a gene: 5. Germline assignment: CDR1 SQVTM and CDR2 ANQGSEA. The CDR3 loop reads CSGGTSGDTDTQYF. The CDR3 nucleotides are TGCAGCGGTGGGACTAGCGGAGACACAGATACGCAGTATTTT.

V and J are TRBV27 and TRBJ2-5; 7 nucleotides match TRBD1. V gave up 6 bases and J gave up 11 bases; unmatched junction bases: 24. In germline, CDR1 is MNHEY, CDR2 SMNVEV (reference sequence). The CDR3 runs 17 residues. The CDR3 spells CASRTGGSGTASTEQYF. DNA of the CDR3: TGTGCCAGCAGAACTGGCGGGTCCGGGACAGCTTCTACGGAGCAGTACTTC.